Listed here are 18 T cell receptor beta chains from one sample, sequenced in a study of blood T cells in healthy people across ages (dated by TCRdb to 2015 to 2017). The library relied on 5' RACE. Instrument on record: Illumina HiSeq 2500. The second PCR ran for roughly 7 to 12 cycles and used a J-beta primer mix along with a sample-barcoded 5' primer. The public reads were quality trimmed at Q25 with fastp and then assembled into clones with MiXCR by TCRdb, keeping productive beta chains. Rows are combined by CDR3 protein, so each entry shows the most common genes and DNA. In all, the sample holds just over 1 million distinct CDR3 sequences, and 40% to 45% of those were seen once. The ten largest clones capture around 18% of the sample. Sequencing was performed on blood. These receptor sequences come from a woman aged 55-70 years in good health.

This clonotype has a handful of counts. This chain joins TRBV4-2 and TRBJ2-7; 7 bases fit TRBD2. V gave up 0 bases and J gave up 9 bases; unmatched junction bases: 8. The CDR3 has 14 residues. Germline assignment: CDR1 LGHNA and CDR2 YNFKEQ. The CDR3 DNA is TGTGCCAGCAGCCAAGAGGGTGGACTAGATTTGCAGTACTTC. It yields the protein CASSQEGGLDLQYF.

This clonotype showed up just a few times. The rearrangement joins TRBV19 to TRBJ2-7, with TRBD1 identical over 9 bases. Germline CDR1 LNHDA, CDR2 SQIVND (reference sequence). Trimming took 5 bases from V and 3 from J; bases not matched to a gene: 5. The CDR3 is made up of 14 amino acids. Here the CDR3 DNA reads TGTGCCAGTAGTGAGACAGGGGGGATCTACGAGCAGTACTTC. As protein: CASSETGGIYEQYF.

Only a few counts were recorded for this clonotype. The V and J genes are TRBV27 and TRBJ2-4; 10 bases are shared with TRBD1. The CDR3 is made up of 18 amino acids. The J segment lost 1 base and the V segment lost 5 bases, leaving 11 bases of the junction unmatched. CDR1 and CDR2 (germline): MNHEY, SMNVEV (reference sequence). The CDR3 nucleotides are TGTGCCAGCAGTACCGAAAACCCGGGACAGGGGGCCAAAAACATTCAGTACTTC. This sequence encodes CASSTENPGQGAKNIQYF.

This clonotype was counted ten times or more. The chain uses TRBV28 and TRBJ2-5, with D possibly matching TRBD1 (7 bases). Trimming stripped 5 bases from V and 6 bases from J, with 13 bases between. The germline V gene encodes CDR1 MDHEN and CDR2 SYDVKM. The CDR3 totals 13 residues. CDR3 sequence: CASSNAGGKTQYF. The CDR3 DNA sequence: TGTGCCAGCAGTAATGCAGGGGGGAAGACCCAGTACTTC.

J is TRBJ1-2 and V is TRBV28; tentatively, D is TRBD1 (6 bases). V lost 4 bases and J lost 8, with 11 bases in between. The CDR3 runs 12 residues. In germline, CDR1 is MDHEN, CDR2 SYDVKM. The CDR3 sequence: CASSSTGRGYTF. The CDR3 DNA sequence: TGTGCCAGCAGTTCGACAGGAAGGGGCTACACCTTC.

V usage is TRBV12-3 or TRBV12-4 and J usage is TRBJ2-7, with D possibly matching TRBD1 (6 bases). Trimming pared 7 bases from V and 5 bases from J, leaving 15 bases between. The CDR3 is made up of 13 amino acids. Here the CDR3 DNA reads TGTGCCAGCATCCGGACAGACGAGGACGAGCAGTACTTC. It codes for CASIRTDEDEQYF.

This clonotype was seen only a few times. This chain uses TRBV7-2 with TRBJ2-5; D could derive from TRBD1 or TRBD2 (5 bases each). V was clipped by 5 bases and J by 9 bases, with 10 bases between them. CDR1 and CDR2 from the germline V gene are SGHTA and FQGNSA. The CDR3 sequence is 11 residues long. CDR3 nucleotides: TGTGCCAGCAGCCCCCGGGGCGCCCAGTACTTC. This encodes CASSPRGAQYF.

This clonotype has just a few counts. This sequence joins TRBV7-9 and TRBJ2-1; possibly TRBD2 for D (6 bases). The V gene lost 3 bases and the J gene lost 6 bases, with 15 bases spanning the gap. This CDR3 spans 15 amino acids. Germline CDR1 is SEHNR and CDR2 is FQNEAQ (reference sequence). The CDR3 DNA reads TGTGCCAGCAGCTTCTCGCGGGAAGTGGGCAATGAGCAGTTCTTC. It translates to CASSFSREVGNEQFF.

This clonotype was observed a few times. CDR3 in amino acids: CSVFRADNEQFF. The CDR3 DNA sequence: TGCAGCGTTTTCCGAGCCGACAATGAGCAGTTCTTC. The rearrangement joins TRBV29-1 to TRBJ2-1; D unclear. Trimming shortened V by 5 bases and J by 5 bases, and 10 bases separated the two germline ends. Germline CDR1 and CDR2: SQVTM and ANQGSEA. CDR3 length: 12 amino acids.

This chain joins TRBV5-5 and TRBJ2-7; tentative D call: TRBD1 (6 bases). With 0 bases removed from V and 5 bases from J, the gap between germline ends came to 21 bases. Germline loops: CDR1 SGHKS, CDR2 YYEKEE (reference sequence). This CDR3 spans 17 amino acids. CDR3 residues: CASSLVWNRDGSNEQYF. The CDR3 DNA reads as TGTGCCAGCAGCTTGGTCTGGAACAGGGACGGCTCGAACGAGCAGTACTTC.

This clonotype was observed a few times. The gene calls are TRBV20-1 and TRBJ2-7; 9 nucleotides line up with TRBD2. This CDR3 has 14 amino acids. CDR1 and CDR2 from the germline V gene are DFQATT and SNEGSKA (reference sequence). The ends lost 3 bases at V and 2 bases at J; junction bases unmatched: 5. CDR3 nucleotides: TGCAGTGCTAGGGCTGGCGGGAGGGCCTACGAGCAGTACTTC. It specifies CSARAGGRAYEQYF.

The chain joins TRBV3-1 to TRBJ2-1; TRBD1 is a possible D gene (7 bases). The CDR3 length is 16 residues. V was pared by 4 bases and J by 8 bases, with 21 bases between. The germline gives CDR1 LGHDT, CDR2 YNNKEL (reference sequence). The CDR3 region has the DNA TGTGCCAGCAGCCCATCGTCCAGGGGGGCGTATGATGAGCAGTTCTTC. It encodes CASSPSSRGAYDEQFF.

The V gene is TRBV15, the J gene TRBJ2-1; 7 bases line up with TRBD2. CDR1 is LNHNV and CDR2 is YYDKDF in the germline V gene (reference sequence). This CDR3 comprises 16 residues. V shed 3 bases and J 5 bases; nucleotides not matched to a gene: 10. Here the CDR3 reads CATSSVRGTINNEQFF. CDR3 DNA sequence: TGTGCCACCAGCAGTGTCAGAGGGACTATCAACAATGAGCAGTTCTTC.

The chain joins TRBV7-9 to TRBJ2-7; 13 bases fit TRBD2. From germline, CDR1 is SEHNR and CDR2 FQNEAQ (reference sequence). The CDR3 has 16 residues. The junction had 7 bases not matched to a gene; V was cut back by 5 bases and J by 3 bases. This CDR3 reads CASSPQTSGRFYEQYF. The CDR3 DNA sequence: TGTGCCAGCAGCCCCCAGACTAGCGGGAGGTTCTACGAGCAGTACTTC.

V usage is TRBV5-5 and J usage is TRBJ2-3; 7 bases align to TRBD2. The ends lost 6 bases at V and 3 bases at J; junction bases unmatched: 10. This CDR3 has 15 residues. CDR1 SGHKS and CDR2 YYEKEE come from the germline V gene (reference sequence). CDR3 protein: CASIPGLEGTDTQYF. DNA of the CDR3: TGTGCCAGCATACCTGGACTAGAGGGGACAGATACGCAGTATTTT.

The chain has TRBV20-1 and TRBJ1-1, with a tentative D call TRBD1 (5 bases). There are 14 residues in the CDR3. Trimming stripped 0 bases from V and 7 bases from J, with 15 bases between. The germline V gene encodes CDR1 DFQATT and CDR2 SNEGSKA (reference sequence). The CDR3 reads CSARDRGGRSEAFF. CDR3 DNA: TGCAGTGCTAGAGATAGGGGAGGTAGGAGTGAAGCTTTCTTT.

This rearrangement joins TRBV6-6 to TRBJ2-7; D not resolved. The V and J ends lost 6 bases and 0 bases respectively, with 12 bases between them. Germline CDR1 and CDR2: MNHNY and SVGAGI (reference sequence). The CDR3 totals 14 residues. The CDR3 DNA is TGTGCCAGCAGATGGACCTCAAGCTCCTACGAGCAGTACTTC. Encoded protein: CASRWTSSSYEQYF.

This clonotype was counted a few times. The genes are TRBV18 and TRBJ2-5, with TRBD1 identical over 7 bases. Germline values: CDR1 KGHSH, CDR2 LQKENI. V shed 6 bases and J 1 base; nucleotides not matched to a gene: 11. There are 16 residues in the CDR3. CDR3 sequence: CASSPTRAGGQETQYF. CDR3 DNA: TGTGCCAGCTCCCCCACTCGCGCAGGGGGCCAAGAGACCCAGTACTTC.